These 31 T cell receptor beta chains came from one sample sequenced in a study of OX40 agonist ivuxolimab in advanced cancers. Sequenced by immunoSEQ multiplex PCR; TCRdb stores in-frame clones only, minus some. Of approximately 69,000 clones listed, around 82% are singletons. Material: CD4+ or CD8+ T cells sorted from blood, obtained in a trial of the OX40 agonist ivuxolimab. The source is an adult with an advanced solid tumor such as melanoma, head and neck, liver or kidney cancer.

The chain carries TRBV4-1 and TRBJ2-3; 15 nucleotides agree with TRBD2. Germline CDR1 MGHRA, CDR2 YSYEKL. V lost 3 bases to trimming and J lost 3 bases; unmatched junction nucleotides: 16. The CDR3 is 21 residues long. The CDR3 loop reads CASSHLVPGLAGGFRTDTQYF. The CDR3 bases are TGCGCCAGCAGCCACTTGGTACCTGGACTAGCGGGGGGGTTCCGGACAGATACGCAGTATTTT.

The chain employs TRBV18 and TRBJ2-7; no definite D call. The CDR3 covers 14 residues. Trimming pared 2 bases from V and 3 bases from J, leaving 11 bases between. Germline V CDR1 and CDR2: KGHSH, LQKENI. The CDR3, as DNA: TGTGCCAGCTCACCAAGTCGGACCCTCTACGAGCAGTACTTC. This translates into CASSPSRTLYEQYF.

The V and J genes are TRBV6-1 and TRBJ1-3; D gene ambiguous. V was pared by 7 bases and J by 7 bases, with 20 bases between. The CDR3 is 15 amino acids. Germline lookup yields CDR1 MNHNS and CDR2 SASEGT. CDR3 in DNA: TGTGCCAGCACCCAGCCCCAAGTTCGTTCGAACACCATATATTTT. Its protein is CASTQPQVRSNTIYF.

This rearrangement joins TRBV5-1 to TRBJ2-5; D unresolved. V was pared by 7 bases and J by 1 base, with 11 bases between. CDR1 is SGHRS and CDR2 is YFSETQ in the germline V gene. The length of the CDR3 is 13 residues. CDR3 residues: CASCLGSQETQYF. DNA of the CDR3: TGCGCCAGCTGTCTAGGTTCCCAAGAGACCCAGTACTTC.

This chain joins TRBV6-5 and TRBJ1-2, with TRBD1 matching over 7 bases. The length of the CDR3 is 15 residues. Looked up from germline, CDR1 is MNHEY and CDR2 is SVGAGI. V shed 2 bases and J 8 bases; nucleotides not matched to a gene: 11. Here the CDR3 DNA reads TGTGCCAGCAGTTACGTCTCAGACAGGGTTTGGGGCTACACCTTC. This codes for CASSYVSDRVWGYTF.

This clone was counted a single time. The chain recombines TRBV7-8 with TRBJ2-3; D is unclear. The V end was cut by 4 bases, the J end by 1 base, with 3 bases between. The V gene's germline CDR1 is SGHVS and CDR2 FQNEAQ. This CDR3 region has 12 residues. The CDR3 DNA reads TGTGCCAGCAGCTCGGGCACAGATACGCAGTATTTT. This translates into CASSSGTDTQYF. The full variable domain, in which reference TRBV7-8 and TRBJ2-3 provide the parts outside the CDR3, is GAGVSQSPRYKVAKRGQDVALRCDPISGHVSLFWYQQALGQGPEFLTYFQNEAQLDKSGLPSDRFFAERPEGSVSTLKIQRTQQEDSAVYLCASSSGTDTQYFGPGTRLTVL.

This sequence joins TRBV2 and TRBJ2-5, with TRBD1 identical over 7 bases. CDR3 length: 14 residues. CDR1 is SNHLY and CDR2 is FYNNEI in the germline V gene. The V gene end was trimmed by 5 bases and the J gene end by 4 bases; junction bases not matched to a gene: 7. CDR3 region: CASSPRWTGETQYF. For the CDR3, the DNA is TGTGCCAGCAGTCCCCGCTGGACAGGAGAGACCCAGTACTTC.

This sequence joins TRBV2 and TRBJ1-5, with D possibly TRBD1 on 5 matching bases. The V gene's germline CDR1 is SNHLY and CDR2 FYNNEI. With 1 base removed from V and 9 bases from J, the gap between germline ends came to 10 bases. The CDR3 runs to 13 residues. CDR3 residues: CASSEEGRGPQHF. The CDR3 nucleotides read TGTGCCAGCAGTGAAGAGGGGAGGGGGCCCCAGCATTTT.

The V call is TRBV11-2, the J call TRBJ1-1; D is possibly TRBD1 (6 bases). Trimming took off 1 base at V and 0 bases at J, with 12 bases between the two ends. The germline V gene encodes CDR1 SGHAT and CDR2 FQNNGV. The CDR3 has 16 amino acids. The CDR3 nucleotides read TGTGCCAGCAGCTTAGTGAGGGGGGGGCTGAACACTGAAGCTTTCTTT. Encoded protein: CASSLVRGGLNTEAFF.

The chain couples TRBV7-2 to TRBJ1-1; no definite D call. The germline V gene encodes CDR1 SGHTA and CDR2 FQGNSA. The V and J ends lost 5 bases and 8 bases respectively, with 0 bases between them. CDR3 length equals 8 residues. The CDR3 DNA reads TGTGCCAGCAGCGAAGCTTTCTTT. Residues: CASSEAFF. Full variable domain (missing parts from reference TRBV7-2 and TRBJ1-1): GAGVSQSPSNKVTEKGKDVELRCDPISGHTALYWYRQSLGQGLEFLIYFQGNSAPDKSGLPSDRFSAERTGGSVSTLTIQRTQQEDSAVYLCASSEAFFGQGTRLTVV.

The J gene is TRBJ1-2, the V gene TRBV18, with 8 bases aligning to TRBD1. Losses at the gene ends were 3 bases for V and 8 bases for J; bases not matched to a gene: 11. This CDR3 comprises 15 residues. Germline CDR1 and CDR2: KGHSH and LQKENI. The CDR3 region is CASSPVGQGNSGYTF. CDR3 in DNA: TGTGCCAGCTCACCCGTCGGACAGGGAAACAGCGGCTACACCTTC.

The sample holds one count of this clone. The rearrangement uses TRBV29-1 and TRBJ1-1; D remains unclear. The V gene's germline CDR1 is SQVTM and CDR2 ANQGSEA. CDR3 size: 12 residues. The ends were cut back, 6 bases at V and 0 bases at J, with 8 bases in the middle. The CDR3 bases are TGCAGCGTGGGCAGCTTGAACACTGAAGCTTTCTTT. Amino acid sequence: CSVGSLNTEAFF.

The rearrangement links TRBV5-6 to TRBJ1-6; 7 bases match TRBD1. CDR3 length: 13 residues. Trimming took 4 bases from V and 10 from J; bases not matched to a gene: 5. Germline assignment: CDR1 SGHDT and CDR2 YYEEEE. Written as DNA, the CDR3 is TGTGCCAGCAGCCAGACAGGGAGGTCACCCCTCCACTTT. Translated, it gives CASSQTGRSPLHF.

The chain combines TRBV2 with TRBJ2-4; perhaps TRBD1 as D (5 bases). The V and J ends lost 3 bases and 0 bases respectively, with 9 bases between them. This CDR3 contains 15 residues. Germline V gene data show CDR1 as SNHLY and CDR2 as FYNNEI. CDR3: CASSDRDLAKNIQYF. The CDR3 bases are TGTGCCAGCAGTGACAGGGATCTAGCCAAAAACATTCAGTACTTC.

This clone was recorded once. The chain joins TRBV28 to TRBJ1-1; TRBD1 aligns across 11 bases. The J segment lost 8 bases and the V segment lost 4 bases, leaving 9 bases of the junction unmatched. Germline-derived CDR1 and CDR2 are MDHEN and SYDVKM. CDR3 length equals 15 residues. The DNA of the CDR3 is TGTGCCAGCAGTTCTGGACAGGGGGCATTTTTGGAAGCTTTCTTT. This encodes CASSSGQGAFLEAFF.

V usage is TRBV28 and J usage is TRBJ2-7; D is unresolved. With 2 bases removed from V and 1 base from J, the gap between germline ends came to 3 bases. The CDR3 runs to 12 residues. From germline, CDR1 is MDHEN and CDR2 SYDVKM. DNA of the CDR3: TGTGCCAGCAGTTTAGAGTCCTACGAGCAGTACTTC. Amino acid sequence: CASSLESYEQYF.

V usage is TRBV5-1 and J usage is TRBJ2-7; a possible D gene is TRBD2 (6 bases). Trimming took off 0 bases at V and 1 base at J, with 11 bases between the two ends. There are 15 residues in the CDR3. Germline V CDR1 and CDR2: SGHRS, YFSETQ. The CDR3 region is CASSLDGGGSYEQYF. The CDR3 DNA sequence: TGCGCCAGCAGCTTGGATGGAGGAGGGTCCTACGAGCAGTACTTC.

The count of this clone is one. The V gene is TRBV5-6, the J gene TRBJ1-4, with D uncertain. CDR3 size: 14 residues. CDR1 SGHDT and CDR2 YYEEEE come from the germline V gene. V was shortened by 2 bases and J by 4 bases, with 9 bases between the two germline ends. The CDR3 region is CASSFWADNEKLFF. The CDR3 DNA reads TGTGCCAGCAGCTTTTGGGCAGATAATGAAAAACTGTTTTTT.

The rearrangement uses TRBV7-8 and TRBJ1-6; perhaps TRBD1 as D (5 bases). There are 17 residues in the CDR3. Per germline, CDR1 SGHVS and CDR2 FQNEAQ. Trimming pared 4 bases from V and 1 base from J, leaving 14 bases between. CDR3 in DNA: TGTGCCAGCAGCTCTTACAGGATCCCTTCCTATAATTCACCCCTCCACTTT. Amino acids: CASSSYRIPSYNSPLHF.

This clone was seen once. The J gene is TRBJ2-1, the V gene TRBV11-2; 9 bases are shared with TRBD2. This CDR3 comprises 15 residues. The J segment lost 9 bases and the V segment lost 2 bases, leaving 8 bases of the junction unmatched. The germline gives CDR1 SGHAT, CDR2 FQNNGV. The CDR3 here is CASSLSGGRASEQFF. The CDR3 nucleotides read TGTGCCAGCAGCTTATCTGGCGGGAGGGCCAGTGAGCAGTTCTTC.

This sequence joins TRBV5-1 and TRBJ2-5, with 7 bases fitting TRBD1. V was clipped by 4 bases and J by 1 base; unmatched bases: 4. The CDR3 runs to 14 residues. Germline assignment: CDR1 SGHRS and CDR2 YFSETQ. This chain's CDR3 is CASSRDRSQETQYF. DNA of the CDR3: TGCGCCAGCAGCAGGGACAGATCCCAAGAGACCCAGTACTTC.

This clone has only one observation. The chain has TRBV5-1 and TRBJ2-7; TRBD1 might be the D (6 bases). The CDR3 totals 16 residues. Trimming cost V 3 bases and J 4 bases, with 20 bases left between them. In germline, CDR1 is SGHRS, CDR2 YFSETQ. The CDR3 protein is CASSSTGSASSYEQYF. Written as DNA, the CDR3 is TGCGCCAGCAGCTCTACAGGGTCCGCTAGCAGTTACGAGCAGTACTTC.

The rearrangement joins TRBV28 to TRBJ2-7, with D possibly matching TRBD1 (6 bases). The ends were cut back, 8 bases at V and 3 bases at J, with 11 bases in the middle. The length of the CDR3 is 12 residues. CDR1 is MDHEN, CDR2 SYDVKM, per germline. The CDR3 is CASCGGLYEQYF. The DNA of the CDR3 is TGTGCCAGCTGTGGGGGCCTCTACGAGCAGTACTTC.

The genes are TRBV5-1 and TRBJ1-1; D unclear. The CDR3 length is 14 residues. Trimming left V 4 bases short and J 2 bases short, with 12 bases between. From germline, CDR1 is SGHRS and CDR2 YFSETQ. This CDR3 is CASSGRTDNTEAFF. The CDR3 DNA reads as TGCGCCAGCAGCGGTAGAACAGATAACACTGAAGCTTTCTTT.

J is TRBJ2-7 and V is TRBV7-3; 7 positions agree with TRBD1. Germline V gene lookup returns CDR1 SGHTA and CDR2 FQGTGA. Trimming took 4 bases from V and 6 from J; bases not matched to a gene: 6. CDR3 size: 13 residues. In DNA, the CDR3 is TGTGCCAGCAGCTACGAGGGGGCCGGCGAGCAGTACTTC. This gives the protein CASSYEGAGEQYF.

CDR3: CASRRDSFYGYTF. The CDR3, as DNA: TGTGCCAGCAGGCGGGACAGCTTCTATGGCTACACCTTC. The rearrangement joins TRBV7-2 to TRBJ1-2, with 7 bases lining up with TRBD1. J lost 4 bases, V lost 6 bases, and 5 bases had no gene match. From germline, CDR1 is SGHTA and CDR2 FQGNSA. The CDR3 sequence is 13 residues long.

V gene TRBV7-2 combines with J gene TRBJ2-1; D may be TRBD1 (5 bases). This CDR3 comprises 13 residues. Germline-derived CDR1 and CDR2 are SGHTA and FQGNSA. Trimming shortened V by 3 bases and J by 9 bases, and 12 bases separated the two germline ends. CDR3 sequence reads: CASSLPGLGEQFF. DNA for the CDR3: TGTGCCAGCAGCTTGCCAGGGCTGGGTGAGCAGTTCTTC. Combining the CDR3 with reference TRBV7-2 and TRBJ2-1 gives the whole variable domain GAGVSQSPSNKVTEKGKDVELRCDPISGHTALYWYRQSLGQGLEFLIYFQGNSAPDKSGLPSDRFSAERTGGSVSTLTIQRTQQEDSAVYLCASSLPGLGEQFFGPGTRLTVL.

This CDR3 reads CASSPLRKDTQYF. CDR3 nucleotide sequence: TGTGCCAGCTCACCACTCAGGAAAGATACGCAGTATTTT. V usage is TRBV18 and J usage is TRBJ2-3; D gene ambiguous. With 1 base removed from V and 5 bases from J, the gap between germline ends came to 7 bases. The CDR3 is made up of 13 amino acids. Germline values: CDR1 KGHSH, CDR2 LQKENI.

On this clone: Other nucleotide sequences from this sample produce the same CDR3. The gene calls are TRBV5-6 and TRBJ2-7; D is perhaps TRBD2 (5 bases). CDR1 is SGHDT and CDR2 is YYEEEE in the germline V gene. The CDR3 sequence is 13 residues long. With 0 bases removed from V and 1 base from J, the gap between germline ends came to 5 bases. CDR3 DNA: TGTGCCAGCAGCTTGGCGGGGTCCTACGAGCAGTACTTC. As protein: CASSLAGSYEQYF.

The genes are TRBV4-3 and TRBJ2-1, with D uncertain. The length of the CDR3 is 16 residues. Per the germline V gene, CDR1 is LGHNA and CDR2 is YSLEER. With 0 bases removed from V and 0 bases from J, the gap between germline ends came to 9 bases. CDR3 nucleotides: TGCGCCAGCAGCCAAGAGAGGATGGGCTCCTACAATGAGCAGTTCTTC. Translated, it gives CASSQERMGSYNEQFF.

J is TRBJ2-7 and V is TRBV7-2; possibly TRBD1 for D (6 bases). Germline CDR1 and CDR2: SGHTA and FQGNSA. CDR3 size: 14 residues. Trimming removed 2 bases at V and 3 bases at J, with 11 bases between. The CDR3 protein is CASSLQGGFYEQYF. CDR3 sequence (DNA): TGTGCCAGCAGCTTACAAGGGGGATTCTACGAGCAGTACTTC.